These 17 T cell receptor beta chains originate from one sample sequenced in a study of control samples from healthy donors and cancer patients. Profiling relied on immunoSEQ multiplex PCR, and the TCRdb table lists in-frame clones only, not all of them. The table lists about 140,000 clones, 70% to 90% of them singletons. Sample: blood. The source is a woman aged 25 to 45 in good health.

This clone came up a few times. The CDR3 DNA reads as TGTGCCAGCAGCGCCAGCCTAGCGGAGGGGGCCGAGCAGTACTTC. This encodes CASSASLAEGAEQYF. This sequence joins TRBV28 and TRBJ2-7; D might be TRBD1 or TRBD2, each matching 7 bases. V was shortened by 6 bases and J by 6 bases, with 21 bases between the two germline ends. Germline values: CDR1 MDHEN, CDR2 SYDVKM. The CDR3 length is 15 residues.

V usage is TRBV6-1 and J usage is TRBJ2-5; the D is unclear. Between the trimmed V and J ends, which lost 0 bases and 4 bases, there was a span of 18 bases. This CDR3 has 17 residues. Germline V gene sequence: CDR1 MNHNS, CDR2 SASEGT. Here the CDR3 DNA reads TGTGCCAGCAGTGAAGCTGTAGGCGGTCCCCCGCGAGAGACCCAGTACTTC. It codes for CASSEAVGGPPRETQYF.

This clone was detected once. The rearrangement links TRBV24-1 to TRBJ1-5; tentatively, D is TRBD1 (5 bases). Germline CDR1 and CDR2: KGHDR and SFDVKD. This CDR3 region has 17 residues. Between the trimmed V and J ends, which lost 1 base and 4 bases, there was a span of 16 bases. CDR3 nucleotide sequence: TGTGCCACCAGTGATTTTGGGGAAGGGGAAAAAAATCAGCCCCAGCATTTT. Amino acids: CATSDFGEGEKNQPQHF.

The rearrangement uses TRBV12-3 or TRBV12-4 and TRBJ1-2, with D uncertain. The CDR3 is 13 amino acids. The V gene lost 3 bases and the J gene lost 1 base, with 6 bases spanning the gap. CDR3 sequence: CASSLDGNYGYTF. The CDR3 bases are TGTGCCAGCAGTTTGGACGGTAACTATGGCTACACCTTC.

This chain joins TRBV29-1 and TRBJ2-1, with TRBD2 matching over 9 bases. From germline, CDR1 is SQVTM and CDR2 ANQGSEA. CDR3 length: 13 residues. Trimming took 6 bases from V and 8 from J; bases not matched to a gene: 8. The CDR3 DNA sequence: TGCAGCGTGACCCTAGCGGGATTGGATGAGCAGTTCTTC. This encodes CSVTLAGLDEQFF.

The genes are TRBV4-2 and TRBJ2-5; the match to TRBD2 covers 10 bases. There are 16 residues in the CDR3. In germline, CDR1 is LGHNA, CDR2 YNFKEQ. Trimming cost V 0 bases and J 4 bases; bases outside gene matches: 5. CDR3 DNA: TGTGCCAGCAGCCAAGAGGAGCGGGAGGGCGGAGAGACCCAGTACTTC. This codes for CASSQEEREGGETQYF.

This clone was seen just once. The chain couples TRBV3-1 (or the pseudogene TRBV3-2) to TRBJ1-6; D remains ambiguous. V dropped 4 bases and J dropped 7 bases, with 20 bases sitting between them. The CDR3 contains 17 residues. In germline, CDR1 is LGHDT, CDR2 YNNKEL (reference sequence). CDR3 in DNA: TGTGCCAGCAGCCTCAAATCAGGCGTGGCAAACAATTCACCCCTCCACTTT. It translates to CASSLKSGVANNSPLHF.

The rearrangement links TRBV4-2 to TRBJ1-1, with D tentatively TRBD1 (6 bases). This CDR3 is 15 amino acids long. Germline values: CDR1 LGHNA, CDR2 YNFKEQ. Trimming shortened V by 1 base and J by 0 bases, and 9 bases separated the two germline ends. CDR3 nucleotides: TGTGCCAGCAGCCAAGCTAACAGGGTGAACACTGAAGCTTTCTTT. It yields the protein CASSQANRVNTEAFF.

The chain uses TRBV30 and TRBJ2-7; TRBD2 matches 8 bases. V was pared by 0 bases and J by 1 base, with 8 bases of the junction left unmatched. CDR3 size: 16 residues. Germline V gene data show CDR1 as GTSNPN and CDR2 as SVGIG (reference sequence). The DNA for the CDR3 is TGTGCCTGGAGTGTACCATGGCGGGAGGCATCCTACGAGCAGTACTTC. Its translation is CAWSVPWREASYEQYF.

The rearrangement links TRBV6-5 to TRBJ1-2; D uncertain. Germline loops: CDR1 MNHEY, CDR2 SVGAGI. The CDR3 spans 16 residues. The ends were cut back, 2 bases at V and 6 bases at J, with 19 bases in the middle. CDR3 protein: CASSYRGVLRVDGYTF. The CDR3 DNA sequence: TGTGCCAGCAGTTACCGCGGCGTTCTGAGGGTCGATGGCTACACCTTC.

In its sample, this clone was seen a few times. The CDR3 is CASSFSVGVGYNEQFF. The CDR3 bases are TGTGCCAGCAGCTTTTCCGTGGGAGTTGGCTACAATGAGCAGTTCTTC. The V call is TRBV11-3, the J call TRBJ2-1, with D perhaps matching TRBD2 (5 bases). Germline loops: CDR1 SGHNT, CDR2 YENEEA. Trimming stripped 3 bases from V and 3 bases from J, with 15 bases between. The CDR3 spans 16 residues. The full variable domain, its missing parts supplied by reference TRBV11-3 and TRBJ2-1, is EAGVVQSPRYKIIEKKQPVAFWCNPISGHNTLYWYLQNLGQGPELLIRYENEEAVDDSQLPKDRFSAERLKGVDSTLKIQPAELGDSAVYLCASSFSVGVGYNEQFFGPGTRLTVL.

The CDR3 DNA is TGTGCCAGTAGAGGTGGGGGTAGAAGCAATCAGCCCCAGCATTTT. Its protein product is CASRGGGRSNQPQHF. The chain is built from TRBV19 and TRBJ1-5, with D perhaps matching TRBD1 (5 bases). This CDR3 is 15 amino acids long. The germline V gene encodes CDR1 LNHDA and CDR2 SQIVND (reference sequence). Trimming removed 6 bases at V and 1 base at J, with 13 bases between. The variable domain in full, with the rest retrieved from reference TRBV19 and TRBJ1-5, is DGGITQSPKYLFRKEGQNVTLSCEQNLNHDAMYWYRQDPGQGLRLIYYSQIVNDFQKGDIAEGYSVSREKKESFPLTVTSAQKNPTAFYLCASRGGGRSNQPQHFGDGTRLSIL.

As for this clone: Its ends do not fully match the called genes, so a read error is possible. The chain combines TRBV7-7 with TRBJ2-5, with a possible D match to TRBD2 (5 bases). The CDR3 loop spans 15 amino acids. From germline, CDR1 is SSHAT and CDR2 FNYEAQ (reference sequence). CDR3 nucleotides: TGTGCTAGCAGCAAAGCACGGACTGGGCAAGAGACCCAGTACTTC. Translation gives CASSKARTGQETQYF.

This chain's CDR3 is CASSQDSPGQGARDGYTF. DNA for the CDR3: TGTGCCAGCAGCCAAGATTCTCCAGGGCAGGGGGCTCGGGATGGCTACACCTTC. This rearrangement joins TRBV4-2 to TRBJ1-2; 8 nucleotides agree with TRBD1. The J segment lost 6 bases and the V segment lost 0 bases, leaving 15 bases of the junction unmatched. Germline-derived CDR1 and CDR2 are LGHNA and YNFKEQ. The CDR3 is 18 amino acids.

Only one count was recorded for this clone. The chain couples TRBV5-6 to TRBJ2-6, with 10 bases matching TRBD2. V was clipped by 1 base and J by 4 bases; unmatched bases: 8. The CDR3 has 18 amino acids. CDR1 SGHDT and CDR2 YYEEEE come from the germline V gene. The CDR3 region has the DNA TGTGCCAGCAGCTTGAACCTAGCGGGAGAATTAGGGGCCAACGTCCTGACTTTC. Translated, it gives CASSLNLAGELGANVLTF.

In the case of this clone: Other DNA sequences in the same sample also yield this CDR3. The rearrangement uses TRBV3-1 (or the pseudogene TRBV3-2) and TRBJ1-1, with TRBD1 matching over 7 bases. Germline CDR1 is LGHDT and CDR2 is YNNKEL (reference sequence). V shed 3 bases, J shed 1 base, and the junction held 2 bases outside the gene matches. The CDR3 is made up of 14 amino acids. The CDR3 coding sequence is TGTGCCAGCAGCCAGAACAGGGGGAACACTGAAGCTTTCTTT. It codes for CASSQNRGNTEAFF.

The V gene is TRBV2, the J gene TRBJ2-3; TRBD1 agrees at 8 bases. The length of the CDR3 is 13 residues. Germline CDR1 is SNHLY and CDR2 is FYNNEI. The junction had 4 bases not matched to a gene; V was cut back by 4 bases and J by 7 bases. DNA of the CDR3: TGTGCCAGCAGTGCGGACAGGGTGAATACGCAGTATTTT. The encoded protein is CASSADRVNTQYF.